This is a list of T cell receptor beta chains from one sample in a study of T cell responses to AZD1222 COVID-19 vaccine. Data came from immunoSEQ multiplex PCR; TCRdb stores just in-frame clones and leaves some out. This sample has 75,000 to 100,000 clones, with approximately 87% found just once. Source: peripheral blood, taken on day 0 of AZD1222 vaccination. Every receptor here comes from an adult in good health. Each CDR3 is given with its conserved first and last residue. Fields, in order: CDR3 protein, CDR3 DNA, V gene, D gene, J gene, clone size. The D gene is left open where the match is weak. Clone size is given for some rows only: seen once, a few or many times, or a class if the clone is expanded.

CDR3 protein: CASSHLPVNPHSNQPQHF; CDR3 DNA: TGTGCCAGCAGCCACCTCCCGGTGAATCCACATAGCAATCAGCCCCAGCATTTT; V gene: TRBV3-1/TRBV3-2; D gene: -; J gene: TRBJ1-5; clone size: -
CDR3 protein: CASSLTSGRNNEQFF; CDR3 DNA: TGTGCCAGCAGCCTCACTAGCGGGAGGAATAATGAGCAGTTCTTC; V gene: TRBV3-1/TRBV3-2; D gene: TRBD2; J gene: TRBJ2-1; clone size: -
CDR3 protein: CASSAGLAGLNEQFF; CDR3 DNA: TGTGCCAGTAGCGCGGGACTAGCGGGTTTAAATGAGCAGTTCTTC; V gene: TRBV19; D gene: TRBD2; J gene: TRBJ2-1; clone size: once
CDR3 protein: CASSPMSLAGGHNEQFF; CDR3 DNA: TGTGCCAGCAGCCCCATGTCCCTAGCGGGAGGCCACAATGAGCAGTTCTTC; V gene: TRBV13; D gene: TRBD2; J gene: TRBJ2-1; clone size: -
CDR3 protein: CASTPACGYTF; CDR3 DNA: TGCGCCAGCACCCCGGCATGTGGCTACACCTTC; V gene: TRBV23-1; D gene: -; J gene: TRBJ1-2; clone size: -
CDR3 protein: CATSDPSGGGYNEQFF; CDR3 DNA: TGTGCCACCAGTGACCCGAGCGGGGGAGGGTACAATGAGCAGTTCTTC; V gene: TRBV24-1; D gene: TRBD2; J gene: TRBJ2-1; clone size: few
CDR3 protein: CASSTLAPKGEQYF; CDR3 DNA: TGTGCCAGCAGTACCCTAGCGCCTAAGGGCGAGCAGTACTTC; V gene: TRBV28; D gene: -; J gene: TRBJ2-7; clone size: -
CDR3 protein: CASSPPGRGSGEQYF; CDR3 DNA: TGTGCCAGCAGCCCACCGGGACGCGGATCGGGGGAGCAGTACTTC; V gene: TRBV11-3; D gene: -; J gene: TRBJ2-7; clone size: -
CDR3 protein: CASSLYGSGYEQYF; CDR3 DNA: TGTGCCAGCAGCTTATACGGGAGTGGATACGAGCAGTACTTC; V gene: TRBV7-2; D gene: -; J gene: TRBJ2-7; clone size: once
CDR3 protein: CASSQEGRGEAFF; CDR3 DNA: TGCGCCAGCAGCCAAGAAGGGCGCGGTGAAGCTTTCTTT; V gene: TRBV4-3; D gene: -; J gene: TRBJ1-1; clone size: -
CDR3 protein: CASSPQSLAALDEQFF; CDR3 DNA: TGTGCCAGCAGCCCCCAGTCACTAGCGGCCCTCGATGAGCAGTTCTTC; V gene: TRBV21-1; D gene: -; J gene: TRBJ2-1; clone size: -
CDR3 protein: CASSAGTNYGYTF; CDR3 DNA: TGTGCCAGCAGCGCAGGGACTAACTATGGCTACACCTTC; V gene: TRBV7-2; D gene: -; J gene: TRBJ1-2; clone size: once
CDR3 protein: CASSMSYVEEQFF; CDR3 DNA: TGTGCCAGTAGTATGAGTTACGTGGAGGAGCAGTTCTTC; V gene: TRBV19; D gene: -; J gene: TRBJ2-1; clone size: -
CDR3 protein: CASSYQDSYEQYF; CDR3 DNA: TGTGCCAGCAGTTACCAGGATTCCTACGAGCAGTACTTC; V gene: TRBV6-5; D gene: -; J gene: TRBJ2-7; clone size: -
CDR3 protein: CASSLEGPIRPSSYNSPLHF; CDR3 DNA: TGTGCCAGCAGCTTAGAAGGCCCGATCAGGCCAAGCTCCTATAATTCACCCCTCCACTTT; V gene: TRBV11-3; D gene: -; J gene: TRBJ1-6; clone size: -
CDR3 protein: CASSTIRSLLETQYF; CDR3 DNA: TGTGCCAGCAGCACCATTCGGAGTTTGTTGGAGACCCAGTACTTC; V gene: TRBV6-2/TRBV6-3; D gene: -; J gene: TRBJ2-5; clone size: -
CDR3 protein: CASATGQGTYEQYF; CDR3 DNA: TGTGCCAGCGCCACGGGACAGGGAACCTACGAGCAGTACTTC; V gene: TRBV7-2; D gene: TRBD1; J gene: TRBJ2-7; clone size: -
CDR3 protein: CATSSRISGLNEQFF; CDR3 DNA: TGTGCCACCAGCAGCCGAATATCGGGGCTCAATGAGCAGTTCTTC; V gene: TRBV15; D gene: -; J gene: TRBJ2-1; clone size: -
CDR3 protein: CASTSTGTGEQFF; CDR3 DNA: TGTGCCAGCACCTCGACAGGGACGGGTGAGCAGTTCTTC; V gene: TRBV2; D gene: TRBD1; J gene: TRBJ2-1; clone size: few
CDR3 protein: CASSEALGRGPETQYF; CDR3 DNA: TGTGCCAGCAGTGAAGCGCTTGGCAGGGGGCCGGAGACCCAGTACTTC; V gene: TRBV2; D gene: TRBD1; J gene: TRBJ2-5; clone size: -
CDR3 protein: CASSQGSGGAYEQYF; CDR3 DNA: TGCGCCAGCAGCCAAGGAAGCGGGGGGGCCTACGAGCAGTACTTC; V gene: TRBV4-1; D gene: TRBD2; J gene: TRBJ2-7; clone size: -
CDR3 protein: CASSERPQGDTQYF; CDR3 DNA: TGTGCCAGCAGTGAACGTCCCCAAGGGGATACGCAGTATTTT; V gene: TRBV25-1; D gene: -; J gene: TRBJ2-3; clone size: once
CDR3 protein: CASRLAGEGNEQYF; CDR3 DNA: TGTGCCAGCAGATTAGCGGGAGAGGGGAACGAGCAGTACTTC; V gene: TRBV5-4; D gene: TRBD2; J gene: TRBJ2-7; clone size: -
CDR3 protein: CASRRTGTSGYNEQFF; CDR3 DNA: TGTGCCAGCAGGAGGACCGGGACTAGCGGATACAATGAGCAGTTCTTC; V gene: TRBV9; D gene: TRBD2; J gene: TRBJ2-1; clone size: -
CDR3 protein: CSVVLGAGQPQHF; CDR3 DNA: TGCAGCGTTGTGCTGGGGGCAGGGCAGCCCCAGCATTTT; V gene: TRBV29-1; D gene: -; J gene: TRBJ1-5; clone size: -
CDR3 protein: CALGQGRRTDTQYF; CDR3 DNA: TGTGCCCTAGGACAGGGCAGGCGCACAGATACGCAGTATTTT; V gene: TRBV30; D gene: TRBD1; J gene: TRBJ2-3; clone size: -
CDR3 protein: CAIRRTDTYNEQFF; CDR3 DNA: TGTGCCATCAGACGGACAGATACCTACAATGAGCAGTTCTTC; V gene: TRBV10-3; D gene: -; J gene: TRBJ2-1; clone size: -
CDR3 protein: CASSGGGSGPPEAFF; CDR3 DNA: TGTGCCAGCAGTGGAGGGGGCTCCGGTCCGCCTGAAGCTTTCTTT; V gene: TRBV28; D gene: TRBD1; J gene: TRBJ1-1; clone size: -
CDR3 protein: CASSGQQGSGNTIYF; CDR3 DNA: TGTGCCAGCAGTGGTCAACAGGGTTCTGGAAACACCATATATTTT; V gene: TRBV28; D gene: -; J gene: TRBJ1-3; clone size: few
CDR3 protein: CASSPPGLNEQFF; CDR3 DNA: TGTGCCAGCTCACCACCGGGTTTGAATGAGCAGTTCTTC; V gene: TRBV18; D gene: -; J gene: TRBJ2-1; clone size: -
CDR3 protein: CASSLGTAQETQYF; CDR3 DNA: TGTGCCAGTAGTCTGGGGACAGCTCAAGAGACCCAGTACTTC; V gene: TRBV19; D gene: TRBD1; J gene: TRBJ2-5; clone size: -
CDR3 protein: CASSPRGQDLSYEQYF; CDR3 DNA: TGTGCCAGCAGCCCGCGGGGCCAGGACCTCTCCTACGAGCAGTACTTC; V gene: TRBV7-2; D gene: -; J gene: TRBJ2-7; clone size: -
CDR3 protein: CASSSTGGWPEAFF; CDR3 DNA: TGTGCCAGCAGTTCGACAGGGGGCTGGCCTGAAGCTTTCTTT; V gene: TRBV5-4; D gene: TRBD1; J gene: TRBJ1-1; clone size: -
CDR3 protein: CASSLTWANTEAFF; CDR3 DNA: TGTGCCAGCAGCTTAACTTGGGCGAACACTGAAGCTTTCTTT; V gene: TRBV7-2; D gene: -; J gene: TRBJ1-1; clone size: -
CDR3 protein: CASSQGGGGRGAETQYF; CDR3 DNA: TGTGCCAGCAGCCAAGGAGGGGGAGGCCGTGGGGCAGAGACCCAGTACTTC; V gene: TRBV3-1/TRBV3-2; D gene: -; J gene: TRBJ2-5; clone size: -
CDR3 protein: CASSLASGANVLTF; CDR3 DNA: TGTGCCAGCAGCTTGGCCTCTGGGGCCAACGTCCTGACTTTC; V gene: TRBV5-5; D gene: -; J gene: TRBJ2-6; clone size: once
CDR3 protein: CASTGVSGNTIYF; CDR3 DNA: TGTGCCAGCACGGGGGTTTCTGGAAACACCATATATTTT; V gene: TRBV2; D gene: -; J gene: TRBJ1-3; clone size: -
CDR3 protein: CASSLREKGGKLFF; CDR3 DNA: TGTGCCAGCTCCCTCCGGGAGAAGGGAGGAAAACTGTTTTTT; V gene: TRBV18; D gene: -; J gene: TRBJ1-4; clone size: -
CDR3 protein: CASSLREKQFF; CDR3 DNA: TGTGCCAGCAGTTTAAGGGAAAAGCAGTTCTTC; V gene: TRBV28; D gene: -; J gene: TRBJ2-1; clone size: once
CDR3 protein: CASRDRGRVNEQYF; CDR3 DNA: TGTGCCAGCAGGGACAGGGGGAGAGTAAACGAGCAGTACTTC; V gene: TRBV2; D gene: TRBD1; J gene: TRBJ2-7; clone size: -
CDR3 protein: CASSFRGGEAFF; CDR3 DNA: TGTGCCAGCAGCTTCAGGGGAGGTGAAGCTTTCTTT; V gene: TRBV7-3; D gene: -; J gene: TRBJ1-1; clone size: -
CDR3 protein: CASSSEGVNEQFF; CDR3 DNA: TGTGCCAGCAGTTCGGAGGGGGTGAATGAGCAGTTCTTC; V gene: TRBV28; D gene: -; J gene: TRBJ2-1; clone size: -
CDR3 protein: CASSTMNQHTIYF; CDR3 DNA: TGTGCCAGCTCAACAATGAACCAGCACACCATATATTTT; V gene: TRBV18; D gene: -; J gene: TRBJ1-3; clone size: -
CDR3 protein: CASSQSTVNGELFF; CDR3 DNA: TGCGCCAGCAGCCAGTCGACAGTTAACGGGGAGCTGTTTTTT; V gene: TRBV4-3; D gene: -; J gene: TRBJ2-2; clone size: -
CDR3 protein: CASSVGTRSDTQYF; CDR3 DNA: TGTGCCAGCAGCGTGGGGACTAGGAGTGATACGCAGTATTTT; V gene: TRBV9; D gene: TRBD2; J gene: TRBJ2-3; clone size: -